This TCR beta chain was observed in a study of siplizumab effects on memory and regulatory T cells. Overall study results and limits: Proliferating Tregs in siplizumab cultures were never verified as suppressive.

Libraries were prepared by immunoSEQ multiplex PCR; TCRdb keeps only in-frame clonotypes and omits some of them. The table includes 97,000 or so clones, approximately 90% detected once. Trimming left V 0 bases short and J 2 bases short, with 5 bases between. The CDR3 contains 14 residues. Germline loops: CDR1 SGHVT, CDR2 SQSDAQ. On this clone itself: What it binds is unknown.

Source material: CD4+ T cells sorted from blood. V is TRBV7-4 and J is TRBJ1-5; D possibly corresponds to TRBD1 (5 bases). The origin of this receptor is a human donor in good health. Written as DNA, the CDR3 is TGTGCCAGCAGCTTAGCACAGGGCAATCAGCCCCAGCATTTT. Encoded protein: CASSLAQGNQPQHF.